This entry lists 15 T cell receptor beta chains sequenced from one sample in a study of STAT5B mutations in CD4+ large granular lymphocyte leukemia. Clones were read by immunoSEQ multiplex PCR, and TCRdb kept only the in-frame ones, dropping some. The sample carries 35,000 or so clones, 69% recorded once. The sample comprised CD4+ T cells from blood buffy coats. These receptors originate from a human donor in good health.

The genes are TRBV27 and TRBJ1-2, with TRBD1 identical over 8 bases. V shed 6 bases, J shed 7 bases, and the junction held 13 bases outside the gene matches. The CDR3 covers 15 residues. Per the germline V gene, CDR1 is MNHEY and CDR2 is SMNVEV (reference sequence). The CDR3 nucleotides are TGTGCCAGCAGCCCAGGGGGCGGCTGGTTCGGTGGCTACACCTTC. It codes for CASSPGGGWFGGYTF.

CDR3 protein: CASSVRGETQYF. The CDR3, as DNA: TGTGCCAGCAGCGTCCGTGGAGAGACCCAGTACTTC. V usage is TRBV9 and J usage is TRBJ2-5, with D unresolved. Germline V gene lookup returns CDR1 SGDLS and CDR2 YYNGEE. Trimming left V 2 bases short and J 4 bases short, with 6 bases between. The CDR3 has 12 residues.

This chain uses TRBV5-1 with TRBJ2-1; D call uncertain. Per germline, CDR1 SGHRS and CDR2 YFSETQ. V lost 1 base and J lost 5, with 10 bases in between. The CDR3 is 14 amino acids. The CDR3: CASSLSGLNNEQFF. In DNA, the CDR3 is TGCGCCAGCAGCTTGAGTGGGCTGAACAATGAGCAGTTCTTC.

A few counts support this clone. The chain joins TRBV5-4 to TRBJ2-7; tentatively, D is TRBD1 (6 bases). The CDR3 spans 12 residues. In germline, CDR1 is SGHNT, CDR2 YYREEE (reference sequence). V was trimmed by 3 bases and J by 3 bases, leaving 7 bases between them. CDR3 in amino acids: CASSSQGYEQYF. The CDR3, as DNA: TGTGCCAGCAGCTCACAGGGCTACGAGCAGTACTTC.

This chain uses TRBV14 with TRBJ2-5; D uncertain. CDR3 size: 14 residues. Per the germline V gene, CDR1 is SGHDN and CDR2 is FVKESK. Trimming left V 1 base short and J 1 base short, with 7 bases between. Here the CDR3 reads CASSQGPAQETQYF. CDR3 sequence (DNA): TGTGCCAGCAGCCAAGGGCCAGCCCAAGAGACCCAGTACTTC. Full variable domain (missing parts from reference TRBV14 and TRBJ2-5): EAGVTQFPSHSVIEKGQTVTLRCDPISGHDNLYWYRRVMGKEIKFLLHFVKESKQDESGMPNNRFLAERTGGTYSTLKVQPAELEDSGVYFCASSQGPAQETQYFGPGTRLLVL.

The gene calls are TRBV9 and TRBJ1-6, with a weak D call TRBD1 (6 bases). Looked up from germline, CDR1 is SGDLS and CDR2 is YYNGEE. CDR3 size: 14 residues. Trimming left V 2 bases short and J 4 bases short, with 7 bases between. CDR3 sequence: CASSVDRYNSPLHF. CDR3 DNA sequence: TGTGCCAGCAGCGTCGACAGGTATAATTCACCCCTCCACTTT.

The CDR3 loop is CASRTRGLNTEAFF. Here the CDR3 DNA reads TGTGCCAGCAGAACCAGGGGTTTGAACACTGAAGCTTTCTTT. The V gene is TRBV5-8, the J gene TRBJ1-1; perhaps TRBD1 as D (6 bases). The germline gives CDR1 SGHTS, CDR2 YDEGEE. The CDR3 length is 14 residues. The V and J ends lost 5 bases and 0 bases respectively, with 11 bases between them. The full variable domain, rest sourced from reference TRBV5-8 and TRBJ1-1, is EAGVTQSPTHLIKTRGQQATLRCSPISGHTSVYWYQQALGLGLQFLLWYDEGEERNRGNFPPRFSGRQFPNYSSELNVNALELEDSALYLCASRTRGLNTEAFFGQGTRLTVV.

The chain combines TRBV7-2 with TRBJ1-3, with D unclear. The CDR3 is 13 residues long. CDR1 and CDR2 from the germline V gene are SGHTA and FQGNSA. Trimming removed 3 bases from V and 2 bases from J, with 5 bases in between. This CDR3 is CASSLKAGNTIYF. Written as DNA, the CDR3 is TGTGCCAGCAGCTTGAAGGCTGGAAACACCATATATTTT.

The V and J genes are TRBV5-4 and TRBJ1-6, with D unresolved. This CDR3 is 15 amino acids long. Trimming stripped 2 bases from V and 6 bases from J, with 12 bases between. Germline CDR1 SGHNT, CDR2 YYREEE (reference sequence). CDR3 bases: TGTGCCAGCAGCTTTAGTACAGACTTTAATTCACCCCTCCACTTT. This encodes CASSFSTDFNSPLHF.

The rearrangement joins TRBV12-5 to TRBJ2-3; perhaps TRBD1 as D (6 bases). This CDR3 region has 15 residues. V lost 7 bases to trimming and J lost 2 bases, with 16 bases between them. The germline gives CDR1 LGHNT, CDR2 FRNRAP. In DNA form, the CDR3 reads TGTGCTAGTGCCCCGGGACAAAAGATCACAGATACGCAGTATTTT. This codes for CASAPGQKITDTQYF.

This chain connects TRBV7-9 to TRBJ2-7; 7 positions match TRBD1. From germline, CDR1 is SEHNR and CDR2 FQNEAQ (reference sequence). The length of the CDR3 is 14 residues. The junction had 3 bases not matched to a gene; V was cut back by 4 bases and J by 0 bases. The CDR3 loop is CASSSQGSSYEQYF. As DNA, the CDR3 is TGTGCCAGCAGCTCACAGGGGAGCTCCTACGAGCAGTACTTC.

The J gene is TRBJ2-5, the V gene TRBV6-6; D not resolved. In germline, CDR1 is MNHNY, CDR2 SVGAGI (reference sequence). The germline V and J ends were trimmed by 7 bases and 0 bases, with 3 bases remaining between them. The CDR3 extends over 11 amino acids. CDR3 residues: CASTYQETQYF. In nucleotides, the CDR3 is TGTGCCAGCACCTACCAAGAGACCCAGTACTTC.

The rearrangement joins TRBV19 to TRBJ1-3; 9 bases agree with TRBD1. This CDR3 region has 16 residues. The germline V gene encodes CDR1 LNHDA and CDR2 SQIVND (reference sequence). V was pared by 7 bases and J by 3 bases, with 10 bases of the junction left unmatched. CDR3 region: CASTTDRGTGGNTIYF. The CDR3 DNA is TGTGCCAGTACGACGGACAGGGGAACGGGTGGAAACACCATATATTTT. Variable domain in full (rest from reference TRBV19 and TRBJ1-3): DGGITQSPKYLFRKEGQNVTLSCEQNLNHDAMYWYRQDPGQGLRLIYYSQIVNDFQKGDIAEGYSVSREKKESFPLTVTSAQKNPTAFYLCASTTDRGTGGNTIYFGEGSWLTVV.

As regards this clone: Germline and junction disagree at one end, which may indicate a read error. The V and J genes are TRBV7-7 and TRBJ2-6; D unclear. The CDR3 covers 15 residues. Germline V CDR1 and CDR2: SSHAT, FNYEAQ (reference sequence). The CDR3 sequence: CASSLEGNGANVLTF. The CDR3 DNA reads TGTGCTAGCAGCTTAGAAGGGAACGGGGCCAACGTCCTGACTTTC.

This chain's CDR3 is CASHRGDGANTGELFF. The CDR3 coding sequence is TGCGCCAGCCACCGCGGGGACGGTGCGAACACCGGGGAGCTGTTTTTT. The chain employs TRBV5-1 and TRBJ2-2; maybe TRBD2 (6 bases). CDR1 is SGHRS and CDR2 is YFSETQ in the germline V gene. This CDR3 comprises 16 residues. Trimming pared 7 bases from V and 0 bases from J, leaving 16 bases between.